The 8 T cell receptor beta chains below come from one sample, sequenced in a study of blood T cell repertoires in COVID-19. Clones were read by immunoSEQ multiplex PCR, and TCRdb kept only the in-frame ones, dropping some. Seen here are about 180,000 clones, about 81% observed once, and the top ten hold 12%. Sequenced: peripheral blood. These receptor sequences come from an elderly woman with COVID-19, enrolled during active disease.

In this sample, this clone turned up once. This chain connects TRBV28 to TRBJ2-2; TRBD2 matches 8 bases. This CDR3 contains 15 residues. The V gene's germline CDR1 is MDHEN and CDR2 SYDVKM. Trimming removed 7 bases from V and 1 base from J; junction bases left unmatched: 5. The CDR3 DNA follows: TGTGCCAGCACCACGAGCGGGGGGAACACCGGGGAGCTGTTTTTT. Its translation is CASTTSGGNTGELFF.

This clone showed up just a few times. The genes are TRBV7-9 and TRBJ1-3, with D tentatively TRBD1 (6 bases). CDR3 length equals 13 residues. The ends were cut back, 5 bases at V and 4 bases at J, with 9 bases in the middle. Per germline, CDR1 SEHNR and CDR2 FQNEAQ (reference sequence). This CDR3 reads CASSTGMGNTIYF. The CDR3 DNA is TGTGCCAGCAGCACAGGGATGGGAAACACCATATATTTT.

The chain recombines TRBV19 with TRBJ2-5; 13 nucleotides align to TRBD2. The CDR3 has 18 amino acids. V was pared by 6 bases and J by 0 bases, with 10 bases of the junction left unmatched. Germline V gene data show CDR1 as LNHDA and CDR2 as SQIVND (reference sequence). The CDR3 protein is CASSRGTSGTQYQETQYF. DNA for the CDR3: TGTGCCAGTAGCCGAGGGACTAGCGGGACACAATACCAAGAGACCCAGTACTTC.

This clone was observed a few times. This chain links TRBV24-1 with TRBJ1-2; perhaps TRBD1 as D (5 bases). Germline V gene data show CDR1 as KGHDR and CDR2 as SFDVKD. This CDR3 is 15 amino acids long. V dropped 2 bases and J dropped 7 bases, with 16 bases sitting between them. The CDR3 DNA is TGTGCCACCAGTGATTCGGGGGTAAGGTCTGCTGGCTACACCTTC. Translation gives CATSDSGVRSAGYTF.

The chain uses TRBV2 and TRBJ1-4, with D hard to call. Germline CDR1 reads SNHLY; CDR2 reads FYNNEI. V lost 2 bases and J lost 5, with 18 bases in between. This CDR3 has 17 amino acids. Here the CDR3 reads CASSEPGRQVLNEKLFF. The DNA for the CDR3 is TGTGCCAGCAGTGAACCCGGCCGTCAGGTCTTGAATGAAAAACTGTTTTTT.

This chain joins TRBV6-5 and TRBJ1-2, with a possible D match to TRBD1 (5 bases). V lost 6 bases and J lost 6, with 11 bases in between. The germline V gene has CDR1 MNHEY and CDR2 SVGAGI. This CDR3 region has 12 residues. This CDR3 reads CASRQTGDGYTF. The CDR3, as DNA: TGTGCCAGCAGACAAACGGGGGATGGCTACACCTTC.

The V call is TRBV15, the J call TRBJ1-4; 7 positions agree with TRBD1. Per the germline V gene, CDR1 is LNHNV and CDR2 is YYDKDF (reference sequence). The CDR3 is made up of 15 amino acids. V gave up 2 bases and J gave up 5 bases; unmatched junction bases: 5. The CDR3 nucleotides are TGTGCCACCAGCAGATGGGACAGCGAAAATGAAAAACTGTTTTTT. Translating gives CATSRWDSENEKLFF.

The CDR3 DNA is TGTGCCAGCAGCTCCCTACAGGGGCGTAATTCACCCCTCCACTTT. This encodes CASSSLQGRNSPLHF. V and J are TRBV11-3 and TRBJ1-6, with 7 bases aligning to TRBD1. The ends lost 4 bases at V and 6 bases at J; junction bases unmatched: 6. Germline CDR1 reads SGHNT; CDR2 reads YENEEA. The CDR3 is 15 residues long.